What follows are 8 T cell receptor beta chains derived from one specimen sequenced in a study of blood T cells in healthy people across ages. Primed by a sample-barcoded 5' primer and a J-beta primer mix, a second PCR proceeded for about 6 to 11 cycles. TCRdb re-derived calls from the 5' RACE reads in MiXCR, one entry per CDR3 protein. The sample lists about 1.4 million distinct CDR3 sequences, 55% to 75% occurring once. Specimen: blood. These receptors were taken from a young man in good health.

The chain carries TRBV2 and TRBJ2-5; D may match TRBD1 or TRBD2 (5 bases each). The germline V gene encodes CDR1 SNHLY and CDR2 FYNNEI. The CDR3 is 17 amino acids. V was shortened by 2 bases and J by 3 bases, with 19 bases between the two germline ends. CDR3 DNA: TGTGCCAGCAGTGAATTTCTAGCCTGGGGGATAGAAGAGACCCAGTACTTC. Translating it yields CASSEFLAWGIEETQYF.

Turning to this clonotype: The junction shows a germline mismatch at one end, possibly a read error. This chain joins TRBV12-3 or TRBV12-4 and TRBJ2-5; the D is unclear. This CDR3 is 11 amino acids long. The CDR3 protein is CAGSGKETQYF. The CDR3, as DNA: TGTGCCGGCAGTGGGAAAGAGACCCAGTACTTC.

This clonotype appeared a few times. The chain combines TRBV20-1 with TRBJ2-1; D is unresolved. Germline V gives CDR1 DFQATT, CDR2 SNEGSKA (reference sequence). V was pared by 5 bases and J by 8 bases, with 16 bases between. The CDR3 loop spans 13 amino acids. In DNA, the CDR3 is TGCAGTGCTTACTCTGGGATCAGTGATGAGCAGTTCTTC. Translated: CSAYSGISDEQFF.

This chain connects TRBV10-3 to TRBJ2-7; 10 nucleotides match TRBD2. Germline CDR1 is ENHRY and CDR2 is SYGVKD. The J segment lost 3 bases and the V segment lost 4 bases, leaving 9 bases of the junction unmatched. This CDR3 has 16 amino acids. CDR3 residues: CAISASGGLSLYEQYF. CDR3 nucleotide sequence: TGTGCCATCAGTGCTAGCGGGGGACTGTCCCTCTACGAGCAGTACTTC.

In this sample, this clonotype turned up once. In DNA, the CDR3 is TGTGCCAGCAGCAACGGGACAGCCTCCTACGAGCAGTACTTC. This gives the protein CASSNGTASYEQYF. The chain employs TRBV13 and TRBJ2-7; 7 nucleotides line up with TRBD1. This CDR3 is 14 amino acids long. J gave up 0 bases and V 5 bases, and 4 bases lay outside the gene matches. Germline V lookup: CDR1 PRHDT, CDR2 FYEKMQ (reference sequence).

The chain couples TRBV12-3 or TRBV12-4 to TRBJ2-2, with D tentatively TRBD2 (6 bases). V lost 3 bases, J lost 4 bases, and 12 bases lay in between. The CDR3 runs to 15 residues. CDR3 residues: CASSFGGIGTGELFF. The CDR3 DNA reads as TGTGCCAGCAGTTTCGGCGGGATAGGCACCGGGGAGCTGTTTTTT.

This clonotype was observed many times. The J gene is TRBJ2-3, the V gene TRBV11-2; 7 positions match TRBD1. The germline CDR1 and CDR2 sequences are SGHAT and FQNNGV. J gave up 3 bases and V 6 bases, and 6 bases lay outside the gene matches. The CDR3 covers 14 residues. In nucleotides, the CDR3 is TGTGCCAGCAGTTTAAACAGGGGTACAGATACGCAGTATTTT. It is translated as CASSLNRGTDTQYF.

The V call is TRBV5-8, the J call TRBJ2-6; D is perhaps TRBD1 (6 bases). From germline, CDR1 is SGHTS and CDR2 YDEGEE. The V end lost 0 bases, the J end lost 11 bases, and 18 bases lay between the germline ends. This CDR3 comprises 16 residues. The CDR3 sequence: CASSLEGTQRIDVLTF. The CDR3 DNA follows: TGTGCCAGCAGCTTGGAGGGGACACAGCGTATAGACGTCCTGACTTTC. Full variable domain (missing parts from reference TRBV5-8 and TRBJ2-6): EAGVTQSPTHLIKTRGQQATLRCSPISGHTSVYWYQQALGLGLQFLLWYDEGEERNRGNFPPRFSGRQFPNYSSELNVNALELEDSALYLCASSLEGTQRIDVLTFGAGSRLTVL.